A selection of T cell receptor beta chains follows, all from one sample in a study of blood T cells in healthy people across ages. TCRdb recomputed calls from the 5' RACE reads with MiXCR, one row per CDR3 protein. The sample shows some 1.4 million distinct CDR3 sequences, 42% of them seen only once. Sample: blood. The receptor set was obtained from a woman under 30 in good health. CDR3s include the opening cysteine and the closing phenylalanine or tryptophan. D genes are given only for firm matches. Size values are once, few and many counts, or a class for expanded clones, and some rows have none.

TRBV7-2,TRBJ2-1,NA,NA,CASSLFAGVNEQFF,TGTGCCAGCAGCTTATTCGCAGGGGTGAATGAGCAGTTCTTC
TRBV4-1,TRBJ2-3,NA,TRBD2,CASSPHGLAVDTQYF,TGCGCCAGCAGCCCCCACGGACTAGCGGTAGATACGCAGTATTTT
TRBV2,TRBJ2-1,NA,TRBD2,CASSSMASGRAGLFEQFF,TGTGCCAGCAGTTCTATGGCTAGCGGGAGGGCCGGCCTGTTTGAGCAGTTCTTC
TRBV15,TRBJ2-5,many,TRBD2,CATSGGLAGGQETQYF,TGTGCCACCAGCGGGGGACTAGCGGGAGGTCAAGAGACCCAGTACTTC
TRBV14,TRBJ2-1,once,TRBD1,CASSQGQGVRNEQFF,TGTGCCAGCAGCCAAGGACAGGGGGTTCGAAATGAGCAGTTCTTC
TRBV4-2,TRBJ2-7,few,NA,CASSQDGGRFEQYF,TGTGCCAGCAGCCAAGACGGGGGGCGGTTCGAGCAGTACTTC
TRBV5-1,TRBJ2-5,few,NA,CASSPGTSETQYF,TGCGCCAGCAGCCCCGGGACATCAGAGACCCAGTACTTC
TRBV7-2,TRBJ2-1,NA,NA,CASSVGRIKEQFF,TGTGCCAGCAGCGTGGGACGGATCAAGGAGCAGTTCTTC
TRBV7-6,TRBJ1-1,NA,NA,CASSLQEANTEAFF,TGTGCCAGCAGCTTACAGGAGGCGAACACTGAAGCTTTCTTT
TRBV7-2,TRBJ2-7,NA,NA,CASSPGTGSGSYEQYF,TGTGCCAGCAGCCCCGGAACAGGGTCGGGGTCCTACGAGCAGTACTTC
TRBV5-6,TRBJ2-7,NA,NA,CASSQMTYEQYF,TGTGCCAGCAGCCAAATGACCTACGAGCAGTACTTC
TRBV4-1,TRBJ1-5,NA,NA,CASSQVEGARGQPQHF,TGCGCCAGCAGCCAAGTGGAAGGGGCCAGGGGTCAGCCCCAGCATTTT
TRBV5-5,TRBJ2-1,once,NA,CASSLLPQGLGNEQFF,TGTGCCAGCAGCTTGTTGCCCCAGGGGCTGGGGAATGAGCAGTTCTTC
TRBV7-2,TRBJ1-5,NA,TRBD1,CASSSDRGGQPQHF,TGTGCCAGCAGCTCAGACAGGGGCGGACAGCCCCAGCATTTT
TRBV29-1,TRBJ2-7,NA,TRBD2,CSVEFGDSSGLFYEQYF,TGCAGCGTTGAATTCGGGGACTCTAGCGGGCTTTTTTACGAGCAGTACTTC
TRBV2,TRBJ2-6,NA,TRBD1,CASIGSTGGSGANVLTF,TGTGCCAGCATAGGTTCCACAGGGGGCTCTGGGGCCAACGTCCTGACTTTC
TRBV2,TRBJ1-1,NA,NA,CATRLQGGSTEAFF,TGTGCCACCAGATTACAGGGAGGTTCCACTGAAGCTTTCTTT
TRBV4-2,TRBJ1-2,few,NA,CASSQDLTGYTF,TGTGCCAGCAGCCAAGATCTGACTGGCTACACCTTC
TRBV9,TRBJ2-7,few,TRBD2,CASSASSGGGFEQYF,TGTGCCAGCAGCGCCTCATCCGGGGGGGGATTCGAGCAGTACTTC
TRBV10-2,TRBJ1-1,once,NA,CASSEVGTGAFF,TGCGCCAGCAGTGAGGTGGGGACGGGGGCTTTCTTT
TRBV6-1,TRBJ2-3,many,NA,CASRGRDTDTQYF,TGTGCCAGCAGGGGTCGAGACACAGATACGCAGTATTTT
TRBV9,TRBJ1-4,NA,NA,CASSEASGTPDEKLFF,TGTGCCAGCAGCGAAGCTTCAGGGACTCCGGATGAAAAACTGTTTTTT
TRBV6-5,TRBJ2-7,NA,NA,CASSAYGGPYEQYF,TGTGCCAGCAGTGCCTACGGGGGGCCCTACGAGCAGTACTTC
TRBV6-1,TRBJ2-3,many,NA,CASTDWDTQYF,TGTGCCAGCACCGATTGGGATACGCAGTATTTT
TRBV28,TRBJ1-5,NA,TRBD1,CASSYGTGPQPQHF,TGTGCCAGCAGCTATGGGACAGGACCGCAGCCCCAGCATTTT
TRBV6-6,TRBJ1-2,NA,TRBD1,CASKPPGQGDYGYTF,TGTGCCAGCAAACCCCCGGGACAGGGGGATTATGGCTACACCTTC
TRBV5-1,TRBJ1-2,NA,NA,CASSPGRDGGYTF,TGCGCCAGCAGCCCCGGGAGGGATGGTGGCTACACCTTC
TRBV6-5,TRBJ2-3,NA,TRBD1,CASKNPGQGLTDTQYF,TGTGCCAGCAAAAATCCCGGACAGGGTCTAACAGATACGCAGTATTTT
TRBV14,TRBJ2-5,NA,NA,CASSQVLKGGETQYF,TGTGCCAGCAGCCAAGTACTCAAGGGTGGGGAGACCCAGTACTTC
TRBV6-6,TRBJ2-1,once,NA,CASSIARGSYNEQFF,TGTGCCAGCAGCATAGCCCGGGGCTCCTACAATGAGCAGTTCTTC
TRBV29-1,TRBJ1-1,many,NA,CSVEGSGHTEAFF,TGCAGCGTTGAGGGGAGTGGGCACACTGAAGCTTTCTTT
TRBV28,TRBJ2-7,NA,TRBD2,CASSKLLLGRYEQYF,TGTGCCAGCAGCAAACTCCTCCTCGGGAGGTACGAGCAGTACTTC
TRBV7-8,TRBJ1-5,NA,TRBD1,CASSSAGQGDQPQHF,TGTGCCAGCAGCTCGGCCGGTCAGGGGGATCAGCCCCAGCATTTT
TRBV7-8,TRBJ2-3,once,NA,CASSPGSQRSSTDTQYF,TGTGCCAGCAGCCCCGGATCCCAGCGGTCGAGCACAGATACGCAGTATTTT
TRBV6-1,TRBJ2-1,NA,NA,CASSEALWQGNYNEQFF,TGTGCCAGCAGTGAAGCGCTTTGGCAGGGGAACTACAATGAGCAGTTCTTC
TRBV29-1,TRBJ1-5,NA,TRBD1,CSVGGTGGGVGQPQHF,TGCAGCGTTGGAGGGACAGGGGGCGGGGTTGGTCAGCCCCAGCATTTT
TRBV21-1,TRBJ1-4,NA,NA,CASSIRDGPIANEKLFF,TGTGCCAGCAGCATCCGGGACGGACCCATCGCTAATGAAAAACTGTTTTTT